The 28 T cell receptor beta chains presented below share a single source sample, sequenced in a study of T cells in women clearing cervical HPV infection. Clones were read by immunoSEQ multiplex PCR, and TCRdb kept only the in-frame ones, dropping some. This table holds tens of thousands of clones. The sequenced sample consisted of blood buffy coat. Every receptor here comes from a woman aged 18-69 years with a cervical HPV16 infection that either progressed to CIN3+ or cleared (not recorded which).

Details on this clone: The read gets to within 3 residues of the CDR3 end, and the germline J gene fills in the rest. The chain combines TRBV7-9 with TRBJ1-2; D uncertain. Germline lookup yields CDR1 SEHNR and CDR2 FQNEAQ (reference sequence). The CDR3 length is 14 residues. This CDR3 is CASSLEAVSYDYTF. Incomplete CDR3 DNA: TGTGCCAGCAGCTTAGAAGCGGTCTCCTACGAC.

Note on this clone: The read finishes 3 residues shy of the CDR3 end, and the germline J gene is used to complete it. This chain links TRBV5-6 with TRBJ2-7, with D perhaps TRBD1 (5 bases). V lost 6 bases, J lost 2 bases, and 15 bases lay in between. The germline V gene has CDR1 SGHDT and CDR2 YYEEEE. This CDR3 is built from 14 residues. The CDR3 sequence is CASTLPGSPYEQYF. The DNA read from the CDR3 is TGTGCCAGCACCCTCCCAGGGTCTCCCTACGAG.

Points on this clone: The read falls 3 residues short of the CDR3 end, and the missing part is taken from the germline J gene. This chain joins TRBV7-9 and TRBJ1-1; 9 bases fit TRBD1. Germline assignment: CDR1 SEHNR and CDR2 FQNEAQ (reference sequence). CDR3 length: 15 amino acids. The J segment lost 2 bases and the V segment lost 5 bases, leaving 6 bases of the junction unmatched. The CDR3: CASSPTQGANTEAFF. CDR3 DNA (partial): TGTGCCAGCAGCCCGACACAGGGGGCAAACACTGAA.

CDR3 region: CASSLEAPYGYTF. CDR3 DNA, as far as it was read: TGTGCCAGCAGCTTAGAGGCTCCCTATGGC. This chain links TRBV7-9 with TRBJ1-2; D remains unclear. The read is 3 residues too short to cover the CDR3 end, so that end is filled in from the germline J gene. The V and J ends lost 1 base and 4 bases respectively, with 7 bases between them. Germline V gene sequence: CDR1 SEHNR, CDR2 FQNEAQ (reference sequence). The CDR3 spans 13 residues.

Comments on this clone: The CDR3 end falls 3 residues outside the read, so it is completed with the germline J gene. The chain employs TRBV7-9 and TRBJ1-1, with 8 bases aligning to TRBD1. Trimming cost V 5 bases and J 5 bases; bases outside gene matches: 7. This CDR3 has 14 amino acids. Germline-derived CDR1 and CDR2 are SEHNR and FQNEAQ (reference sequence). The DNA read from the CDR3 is TGTGCCAGCAGCAACGGACGGACAGGGACTGAA. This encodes CASSNGRTGTE. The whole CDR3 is CASSNGRTGTEAFF.

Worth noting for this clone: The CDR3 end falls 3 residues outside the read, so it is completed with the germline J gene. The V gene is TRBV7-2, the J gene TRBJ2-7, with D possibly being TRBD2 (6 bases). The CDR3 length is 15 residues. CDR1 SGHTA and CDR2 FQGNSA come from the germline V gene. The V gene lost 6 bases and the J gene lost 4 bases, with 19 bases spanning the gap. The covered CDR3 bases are TGTGCCAGCAGTGTTAGCGGATGGGAAGGGTACGAG. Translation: CASSVSGWEGYE. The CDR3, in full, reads CASSVSGWEGYEQYF.

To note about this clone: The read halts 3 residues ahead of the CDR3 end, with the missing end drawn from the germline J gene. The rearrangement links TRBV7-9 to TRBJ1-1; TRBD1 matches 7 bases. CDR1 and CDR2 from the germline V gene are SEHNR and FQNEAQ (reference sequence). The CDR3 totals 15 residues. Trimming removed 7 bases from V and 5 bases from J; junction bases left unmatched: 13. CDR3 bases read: TGTGCCAGCACCTCACAGGGGCCCGCGGGGACTGAA. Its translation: CASTSQGPAGTE. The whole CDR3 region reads CASTSQGPAGTEAFF.

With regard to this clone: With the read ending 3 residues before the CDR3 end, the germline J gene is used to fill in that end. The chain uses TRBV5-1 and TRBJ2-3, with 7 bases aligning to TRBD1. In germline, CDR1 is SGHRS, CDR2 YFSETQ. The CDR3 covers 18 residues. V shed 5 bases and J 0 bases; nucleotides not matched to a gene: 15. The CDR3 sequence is CASRGQDGTAYSTDTQYF. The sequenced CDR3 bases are TGCGCCAGCAGGGGGCAGGACGGGACAGCGTATAGCACAGATACG.

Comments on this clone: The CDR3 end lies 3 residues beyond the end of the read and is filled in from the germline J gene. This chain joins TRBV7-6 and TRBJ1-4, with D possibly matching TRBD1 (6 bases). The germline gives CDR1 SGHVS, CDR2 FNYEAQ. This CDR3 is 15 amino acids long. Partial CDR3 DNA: TGTGCCAGCAGACGGGACACGAGCAATAATTCACCA. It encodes CASRRDTSNNSP. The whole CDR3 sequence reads CASRRDTSNNSPLFF.

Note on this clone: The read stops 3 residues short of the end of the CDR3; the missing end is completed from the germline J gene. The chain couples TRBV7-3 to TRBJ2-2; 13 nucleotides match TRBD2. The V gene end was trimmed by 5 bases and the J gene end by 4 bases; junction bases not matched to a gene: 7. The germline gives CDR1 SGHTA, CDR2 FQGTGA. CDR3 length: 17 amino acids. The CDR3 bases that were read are TGTGCCAGCAGCCCGACAACTAGCGGGAGGGCCACCGGGGAG. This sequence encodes CASSPTTSGRATGE. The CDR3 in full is CASSPTTSGRATGELFF.

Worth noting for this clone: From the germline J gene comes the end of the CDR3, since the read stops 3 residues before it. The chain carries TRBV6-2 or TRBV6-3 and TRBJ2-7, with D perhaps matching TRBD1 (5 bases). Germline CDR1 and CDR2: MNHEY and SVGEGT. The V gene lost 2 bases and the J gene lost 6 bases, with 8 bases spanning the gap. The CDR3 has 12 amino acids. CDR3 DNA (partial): TGTGCCAGCAGTTACCTCACAGGCGAG. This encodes CASSYLTGE. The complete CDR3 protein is CASSYLTGEQYF.

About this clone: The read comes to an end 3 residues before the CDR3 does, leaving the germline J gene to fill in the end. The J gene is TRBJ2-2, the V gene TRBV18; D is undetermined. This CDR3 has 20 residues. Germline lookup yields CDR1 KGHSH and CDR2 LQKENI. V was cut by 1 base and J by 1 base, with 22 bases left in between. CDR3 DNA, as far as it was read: TGTGCCAGCTCACCACTTTCTATTTCGTCGACACCTAAGAACACCGGGGAG. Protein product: CASSPLSISSTPKNTGE. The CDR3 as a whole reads CASSPLSISSTPKNTGELFF.

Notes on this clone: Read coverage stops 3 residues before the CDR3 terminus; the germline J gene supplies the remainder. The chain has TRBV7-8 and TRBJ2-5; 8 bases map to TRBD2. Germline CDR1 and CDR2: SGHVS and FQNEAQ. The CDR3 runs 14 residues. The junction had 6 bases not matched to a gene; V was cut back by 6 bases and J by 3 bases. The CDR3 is CASRRTSGEETQYF. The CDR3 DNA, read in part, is TGTGCCAGCAGACGTACTAGCGGAGAAGAGACC.

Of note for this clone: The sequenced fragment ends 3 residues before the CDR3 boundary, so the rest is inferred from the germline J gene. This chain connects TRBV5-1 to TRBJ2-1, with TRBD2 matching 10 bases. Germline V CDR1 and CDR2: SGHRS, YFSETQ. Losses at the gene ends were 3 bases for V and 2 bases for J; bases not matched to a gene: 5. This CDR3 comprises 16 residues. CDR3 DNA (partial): TGCGCCAGCAGCTCGAGAGCGGGAGGGCCCTACAATGAG. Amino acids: CASSSRAGGPYNE. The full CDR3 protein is CASSSRAGGPYNEQFF.

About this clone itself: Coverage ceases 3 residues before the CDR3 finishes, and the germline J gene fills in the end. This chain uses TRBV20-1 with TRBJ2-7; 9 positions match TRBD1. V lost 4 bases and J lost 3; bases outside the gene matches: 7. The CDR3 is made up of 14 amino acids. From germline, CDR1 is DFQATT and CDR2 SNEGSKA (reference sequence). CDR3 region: CSAMGRDRDYEQYF. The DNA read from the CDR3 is TGCAGTGCTATGGGCCGGGACAGGGACTACGAG.

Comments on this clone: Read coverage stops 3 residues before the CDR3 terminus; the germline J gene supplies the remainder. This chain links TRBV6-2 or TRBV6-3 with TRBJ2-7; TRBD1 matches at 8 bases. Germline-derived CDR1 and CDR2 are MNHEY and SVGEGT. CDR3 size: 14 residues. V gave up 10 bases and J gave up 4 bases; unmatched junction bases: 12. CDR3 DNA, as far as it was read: TGTGCCATTCACGAGACAGGGGTGCGTTACGAG. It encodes CAIHETGVRYE. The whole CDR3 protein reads CAIHETGVRYEQYF.

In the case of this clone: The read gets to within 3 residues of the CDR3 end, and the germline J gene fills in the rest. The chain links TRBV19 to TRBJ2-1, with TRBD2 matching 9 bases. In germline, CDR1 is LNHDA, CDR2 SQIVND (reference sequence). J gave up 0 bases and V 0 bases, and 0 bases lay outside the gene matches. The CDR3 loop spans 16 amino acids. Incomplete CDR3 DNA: TGTGCCAGTAGTATAGATAGCGGGGGCTCCTACAATGAG. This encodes CASSIDSGGSYNE. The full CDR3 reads CASSIDSGGSYNEQFF.

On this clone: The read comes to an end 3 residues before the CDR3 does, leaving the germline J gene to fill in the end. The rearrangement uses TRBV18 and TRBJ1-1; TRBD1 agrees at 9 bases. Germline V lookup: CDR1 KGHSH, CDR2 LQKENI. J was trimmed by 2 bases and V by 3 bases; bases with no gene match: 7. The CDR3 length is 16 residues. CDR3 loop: CASSPRDRVLNTEAFF. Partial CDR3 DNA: TGTGCCAGCTCACCCCGGGACAGGGTATTAAACACTGAA.

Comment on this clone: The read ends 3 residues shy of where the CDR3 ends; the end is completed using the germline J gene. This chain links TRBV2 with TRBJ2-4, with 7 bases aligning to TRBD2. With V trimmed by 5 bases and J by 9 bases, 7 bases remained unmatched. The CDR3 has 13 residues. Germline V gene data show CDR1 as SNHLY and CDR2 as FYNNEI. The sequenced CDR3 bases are TGTGCCAGCAGTCAGGGAGGGAGAGGCATT. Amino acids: CASSQGGRGI. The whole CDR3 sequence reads CASSQGGRGIQYF.

CDR3 DNA (partial): TGTGCCAGCAGTGGGTGGACAGCTAACTATGGC. This translates into CASSGWTANYG. The complete CDR3 reads CASSGWTANYGYTF. The chain links TRBV6-1 to TRBJ1-2; possible D gene TRBD1, 6 bases. The CDR3 end falls 3 residues outside the read, so it is completed with the germline J gene. Germline assignment: CDR1 MNHNS and CDR2 SASEGT. V lost 4 bases, J lost 0 bases, and 9 bases lay in between. This CDR3 comprises 14 residues.

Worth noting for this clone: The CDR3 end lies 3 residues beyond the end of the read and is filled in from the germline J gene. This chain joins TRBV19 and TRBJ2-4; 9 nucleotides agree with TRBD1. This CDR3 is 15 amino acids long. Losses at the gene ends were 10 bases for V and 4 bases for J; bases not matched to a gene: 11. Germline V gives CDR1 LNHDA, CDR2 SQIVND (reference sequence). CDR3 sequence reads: CATSNPGTGKNIQYF. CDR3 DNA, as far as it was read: TGTGCCACCAGTAACCCCGGGACAGGGAAAAACATT.

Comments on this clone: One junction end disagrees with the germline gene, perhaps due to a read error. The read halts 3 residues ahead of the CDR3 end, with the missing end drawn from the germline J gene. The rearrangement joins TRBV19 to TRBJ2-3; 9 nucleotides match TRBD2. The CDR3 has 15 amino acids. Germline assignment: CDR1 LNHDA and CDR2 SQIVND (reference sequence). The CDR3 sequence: CASSSQPGLAETQYF. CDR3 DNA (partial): TGTGCCAGTAGTTCCCAACCGGGACTAGCAGAGACG.

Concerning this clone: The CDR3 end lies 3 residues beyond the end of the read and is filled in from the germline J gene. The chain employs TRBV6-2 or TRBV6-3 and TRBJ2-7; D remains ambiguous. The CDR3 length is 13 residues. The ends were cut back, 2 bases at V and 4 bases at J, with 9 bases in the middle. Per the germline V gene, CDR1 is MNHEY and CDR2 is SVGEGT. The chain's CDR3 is CASSYGRPYEQYF. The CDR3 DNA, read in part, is TGTGCCAGCAGTTACGGCAGGCCGTACGAG.

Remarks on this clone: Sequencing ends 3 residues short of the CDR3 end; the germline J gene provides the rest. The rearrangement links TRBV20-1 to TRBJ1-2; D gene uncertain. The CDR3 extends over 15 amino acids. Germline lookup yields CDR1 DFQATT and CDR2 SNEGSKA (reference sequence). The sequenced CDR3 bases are TGCAGTGCTAGAGATTCCGGCCGGGTAGAGGAGACC. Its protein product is CSARDSGRVEET. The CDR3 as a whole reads CSARDSGRVEETYTF.

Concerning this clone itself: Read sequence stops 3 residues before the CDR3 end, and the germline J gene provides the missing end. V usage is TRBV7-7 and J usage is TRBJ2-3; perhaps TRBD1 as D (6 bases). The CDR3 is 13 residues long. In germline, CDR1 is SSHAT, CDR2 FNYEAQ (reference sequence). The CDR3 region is CASSQDRQETQYF. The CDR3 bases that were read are TGTGCCAGCAGCCAGGACAGACAAGAGACG.

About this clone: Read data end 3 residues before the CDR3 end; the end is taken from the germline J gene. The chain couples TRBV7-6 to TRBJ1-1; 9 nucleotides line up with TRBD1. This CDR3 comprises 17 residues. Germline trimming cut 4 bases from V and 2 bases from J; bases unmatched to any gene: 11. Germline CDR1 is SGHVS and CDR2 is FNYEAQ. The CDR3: CASSSRGQGRQNTEAFF. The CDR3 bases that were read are TGTGCCAGCAGCTCCCGCGGACAGGGGAGACAAAACACTGAA.

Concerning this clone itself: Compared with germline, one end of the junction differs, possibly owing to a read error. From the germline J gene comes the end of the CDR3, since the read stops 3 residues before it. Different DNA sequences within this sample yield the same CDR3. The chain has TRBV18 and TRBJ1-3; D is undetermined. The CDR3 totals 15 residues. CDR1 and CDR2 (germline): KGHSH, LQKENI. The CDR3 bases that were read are TGTGCCAGCTCACCACAGCTAGCCTCTGGAAACACT. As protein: CASSPQLASGNT. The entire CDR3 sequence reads CASSPQLASGNTIYF.

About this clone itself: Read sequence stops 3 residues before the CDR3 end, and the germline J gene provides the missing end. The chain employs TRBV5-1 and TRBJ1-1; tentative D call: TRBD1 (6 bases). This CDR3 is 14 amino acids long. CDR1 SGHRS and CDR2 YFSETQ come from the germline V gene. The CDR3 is CASSLQGQVAEAFF. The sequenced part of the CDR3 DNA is TGCGCCAGCAGCTTGCAGGGGCAGGTTGCGGAA.